The 13 T cell receptor beta chains below were found in one sample sequenced in a study of blood T cell repertoires in COVID-19. This table comes from immunoSEQ multiplex PCR, and its TCRdb copy is limited to in-frame clones, with some not included. The data contain 90,000 to 100,000 clones, 75% to 85% of them singletons. The sample comprised peripheral blood. The receptor source for this set is a man aged 60 to 69 with acute or convalescent COVID-19.

In its sample, this clone was seen a few times. This chain connects TRBV5-6 to TRBJ2-7; 8 bases agree with TRBD2. With V trimmed by 2 bases and J by 3 bases, 1 base remained unmatched. This CDR3 is 13 amino acids long. Germline V gene data show CDR1 as SGHDT and CDR2 as YYEEEE. The chain's CDR3 is CASSLREGYEQYV. CDR3 DNA sequence: TGTGCCAGCAGCTTACGGGAGGGCTACGAGCAGTACGTC.

This clone was seen a few times. V usage is TRBV7-8 and J usage is TRBJ1-5; D not certain. Trimming removed 3 bases from V and 7 bases from J, with 19 bases in between. The CDR3 extends over 16 amino acids. Germline CDR1 is SGHVS and CDR2 is FQNEAQ. The CDR3 DNA reads as TGTGCCAGCAGCTTCTCCATAGACGGGGTGGGACAGCCCCAGCATTTT. This gives the protein CASSFSIDGVGQPQHF. The full variable domain, with the rest looked up from reference TRBV7-8 and TRBJ1-5, is GAGVSQSPRYKVAKRGQDVALRCDPISGHVSLFWYQQALGQGPEFLTYFQNEAQLDKSGLPSDRFFAERPEGSVSTLKIQRTQQEDSAVYLCASSFSIDGVGQPQHFGDGTRLSIL.

A few counts support this clone. V usage is TRBV7-8 and J usage is TRBJ2-7, with 7 bases matching TRBD2. J lost 7 bases, V lost 4 bases, and 10 bases had no gene match. The germline V gene has CDR1 SGHVS and CDR2 FQNEAQ. CDR3 length equals 14 residues. The CDR3 reads CASSSRLSGGEQYV. Here the CDR3 DNA reads TGTGCCAGCAGCTCTAGACTTTCCGGGGGGGAGCAGTACGTC.

This clone was seen just once. The rearrangement uses TRBV19 and TRBJ1-3, with 7 bases identical to TRBD1. The CDR3 is 16 residues long. Germline assignment: CDR1 LNHDA and CDR2 SQIVND (reference sequence). Trimming at V came to 5 bases and at J to 0 bases, leaving 7 bases not matched to a gene. This chain's CDR3 is CASSGRQGPSGNTIYF. CDR3 sequence (DNA): TGTGCCAGTAGTGGGAGACAGGGTCCCTCTGGAAACACCATATATTTT.

The chain uses TRBV11-2 and TRBJ1-1; 9 positions match TRBD1. V dropped 4 bases and J dropped 5; count of bases not matched to a gene: 5. The CDR3 extends over 14 amino acids. CDR1 and CDR2 from the germline V gene are SGHAT and FQNNGV. The CDR3: CASSYGQGRTEAFF. CDR3 bases: TGTGCCAGCAGCTACGGACAGGGGAGGACTGAAGCTTTCTTT.

V is TRBV29-1 and J is TRBJ1-2; 8 bases are shared with TRBD1. V lost 6 bases and J lost 5; bases outside the gene matches: 26. The CDR3 length is 19 residues. Germline CDR1 SQVTM, CDR2 ANQGSEA. This CDR3 reads CSVAQNLKTKDRAYYGYTF. For the CDR3, the DNA is TGCAGCGTCGCTCAAAACCTCAAAACCAAGGACAGGGCTTATTATGGCTACACCTTC. Variable domain in full (rest from reference TRBV29-1 and TRBJ1-2): SAVISQKPSRDICQRGTSLTIQCQVDSQVTMMFWYRQQPGQSLTLIATANQGSEATYESGFVIDKFPISRPNLTFSTLTVSNMSPEDSSIYLCSVAQNLKTKDRAYYGYTFGSGTRLTVV.

The chain recombines TRBV25-1 with TRBJ2-1; 9 bases agree with TRBD2. The junction had 13 bases not matched to a gene; V was cut back by 5 bases and J by 11 bases. The CDR3 loop spans 15 amino acids. Germline lookup yields CDR1 MGHDK and CDR2 SYGVNS. The CDR3 nucleotides are TGTGCCAGCAGTTACCGGGGGGATCTAGCGGGAAAGCAGTTCTTC. It translates to CASSYRGDLAGKQFF.

This rearrangement joins TRBV13 to TRBJ2-3, with a possible D match to TRBD1 (6 bases). V gave up 0 bases and J gave up 8 bases, with 9 bases separating them. The germline gives CDR1 PRHDT, CDR2 FYEKMQ (reference sequence). The CDR3 has 13 amino acids. The CDR3 region has the DNA TGTGCCAGCAGCTTAGGGGGGACACCTACGCAGTATTTT. Its translation is CASSLGGTPTQYF.

The chain recombines TRBV18 with TRBJ1-1; D perhaps matches TRBD1 (6 bases). The germline CDR1 and CDR2 sequences are KGHSH and LQKENI. V dropped 8 bases and J dropped 1 base, with 14 bases sitting between them. The CDR3 has 14 residues. The CDR3 reads CASKRDRQNTEAFF. CDR3 nucleotide sequence: TGTGCCAGCAAAAGAGACAGGCAGAACACTGAAGCTTTCTTT.

The chain links TRBV19 to TRBJ2-2, with 9 bases lining up with TRBD2. The CDR3 covers 15 residues. The ends lost 5 bases at V and 2 bases at J; junction bases unmatched: 3. CDR1 and CDR2 (germline): LNHDA, SQIVND (reference sequence). The CDR3 here is CASSFSGRNTGELFF. CDR3 nucleotide sequence: TGTGCCAGTAGTTTTAGCGGGAGAAACACCGGGGAGCTGTTTTTT.

The CDR3 DNA reads TGTGCCAGCTCACCCCAGGGGCTACAGGCTAGCAATCAGCCCCAGCATTTT. Translating it yields CASSPQGLQASNQPQHF. V and J are TRBV18 and TRBJ1-5; perhaps TRBD1 as D (6 bases). V lost 3 bases to trimming and J lost 0 bases, with 15 bases between them. The CDR3 has 17 residues. From germline, CDR1 is KGHSH and CDR2 LQKENI. The whole variable domain, filled in from reference TRBV18 and TRBJ1-5, reads NAGVMQNPRHLVRRRGQEARLRCSPMKGHSHVYWYRQLPEEGLKFMVYLQKENIIDESGMPKERFSAEFPKEGPSILRIQQVVRGDSAAYFCASSPQGLQASNQPQHFGDGTRLSIL.

V and J are TRBV30 and TRBJ1-2; D gene uncertain. Germline values: CDR1 GTSNPN, CDR2 SVGIG (reference sequence). V dropped 0 bases and J dropped 1 base, with 12 bases sitting between them. This CDR3 has 15 residues. The CDR3 sequence is CAWSVEPGFNYGYTF. CDR3 DNA: TGTGCCTGGAGTGTCGAACCCGGGTTTAACTATGGCTACACCTTC.

Of note for this clone: This same CDR3 is encoded by further DNA sequences in the sample. Here the CDR3 DNA reads TGTGCCAGCAGCCCGGGACAGCCGTATGGCTACACCTTC. Translation gives CASSPGQPYGYTF. The chain uses TRBV28 and TRBJ1-2; 7 nucleotides line up with TRBD1. The CDR3 has 13 residues. V dropped 6 bases and J dropped 5; count of bases not matched to a gene: 6. Germline V gene data show CDR1 as MDHEN and CDR2 as SYDVKM.